Presented here are 17 T cell receptor beta chains from one specimen sequenced in a study of siplizumab effects on memory and regulatory T cells. Data came from immunoSEQ multiplex PCR; TCRdb stores just in-frame clones and leaves some out. The sample holds 87,000 or so clones, approximately 90% seen once. Sequences were obtained from CD4+ T cells sorted from blood. Source of these receptors: a human donor in good health.

DNA of the CDR3: TGTGCCAGCAGCCCGGATAGTAATCAGCCCCAGCATTTT. It is translated as CASSPDSNQPQHF. V gene TRBV5-5 combines with J gene TRBJ1-5, with D uncertain. The CDR3 runs to 13 residues. V dropped 4 bases and J dropped 4 bases, with 9 bases sitting between them. The germline V gene has CDR1 SGHKS and CDR2 YYEKEE (reference sequence).

This sequence joins TRBV14 and TRBJ2-1; TRBD2 matches at 9 bases. Losses at the gene ends were 4 bases for V and 4 bases for J; bases not matched to a gene: 5. The CDR3 has 15 amino acids. Looked up from germline, CDR1 is SGHDN and CDR2 is FVKESK. Written as DNA, the CDR3 is TGTGCCAGCAGCCCCGGCGGACTAGCGTACAATGAGCAGTTCTTC. This gives the protein CASSPGGLAYNEQFF.

The chain uses TRBV20-1 and TRBJ1-2; 10 positions agree with TRBD1. The germline V gene encodes CDR1 DFQATT and CDR2 SNEGSKA (reference sequence). The junction had 10 bases not matched to a gene; V was cut back by 7 bases and J by 14 bases. The CDR3 covers 11 residues. The CDR3 DNA reads as TGCAGTGAAGGGGGACAGGGGTGGGAAACCTTC. Protein sequence: CSEGGQGWETF.

As DNA, the CDR3 is TGTGCCAGCAGTTTTGAGGGACCTCGGGCCAAAAACATTCAGTACTTC. Encoded protein: CASSFEGPRAKNIQYF. The J gene is TRBJ2-4, the V gene TRBV28; D is perhaps TRBD1 or TRBD2 (5 bases each). V dropped 3 bases and J dropped 1 base, with 13 bases sitting between them. Germline-derived CDR1 and CDR2 are MDHEN and SYDVKM. This CDR3 is built from 16 residues.

This rearrangement joins TRBV14 to TRBJ2-2, with D possibly being TRBD1 (5 bases). Germline CDR1 and CDR2: SGHDN and FVKESK. The germline V and J ends were trimmed by 4 bases and 0 bases, with 15 bases remaining between them. CDR3 size: 17 residues. The CDR3 protein is CASSRLVQVPNTGELFF. The CDR3 DNA sequence: TGTGCCAGCAGCCGGCTAGTACAGGTTCCGAACACCGGGGAGCTGTTTTTT.

In regard to this clone: At one of its ends the junction is not consistent with the germline gene, which may arise from a read error. V usage is TRBV27 and J usage is TRBJ2-2; 10 bases line up with TRBD2. The germline gives CDR1 MNHEY, CDR2 SMNVEV (reference sequence). This CDR3 is built from 15 residues. The CDR3 DNA is TGTGCCTGCAGGACTAGCGGAACTATCACCGGGGAGCTGTTTTTT. Protein product: CACRTSGTITGELFF.

The genes are TRBV30 and TRBJ1-6, with 9 bases aligning to TRBD1. The V and J ends lost 2 bases and 11 bases, in that order; junction bases with no gene match: 4. Germline V gives CDR1 GTSNPN, CDR2 SVGIG (reference sequence). This CDR3 contains 13 residues. The CDR3 reads CAWSNRQGAPLHF. CDR3 DNA sequence: TGTGCCTGGAGTAACCGACAGGGGGCACCCCTCCACTTT. Full variable domain (outside the CDR3, taken from reference TRBV30 and TRBJ1-6): SQTIHQWPATLVQPVGSPLSLECTVEGTSNPNLYWYRQAAGRGLQLLFYSVGIGQISSEVPQNLSASRPQDRQFILSSKKLLLSDSGFYLCAWSNRQGAPLHFGNGTRLTVT.

V is TRBV5-1 and J is TRBJ1-4; the D gene is possibly TRBD1 (6 bases). Between the trimmed V and J ends, which lost 4 bases and 2 bases, there was a span of 12 bases. The CDR3 sequence is 15 residues long. The germline CDR1 and CDR2 sequences are SGHRS and YFSETQ. The CDR3 here is CASSRITGTNEKLFF. The CDR3 region has the DNA TGCGCCAGCAGCCGCATCACAGGGACTAATGAAAAACTGTTTTTT.

J is TRBJ2-3 and V is TRBV30; the D gene is possibly TRBD2 (6 bases). CDR1 is GTSNPN and CDR2 is SVGIG in the germline V gene (reference sequence). The CDR3 sequence is 14 residues long. V was pared by 1 base and J by 0 bases, with 8 bases between. The CDR3 is CAWSGGMSTDTQYF. The CDR3 region has the DNA TGTGCCTGGAGTGGCGGGATGAGCACAGATACGCAGTATTTT.

In this sample, this clone turned up a few times. The rearrangement uses TRBV7-2 and TRBJ1-1; D gene unclear. The V end lost 8 bases, the J end lost 0 bases, and 10 bases lay between the germline ends. CDR3 length: 13 residues. Germline CDR1 SGHTA, CDR2 FQGNSA. The DNA of the CDR3 is TGTGCCAGCTCCCTTATCTTGAACACTGAAGCTTTCTTT. Its protein product is CASSLILNTEAFF.

The genes are TRBV4-3 and TRBJ2-3; 10 bases are a match to TRBD1. Per germline, CDR1 LGHNA and CDR2 YSLEER. This CDR3 spans 15 amino acids. V was pared by 6 bases and J by 5 bases, with 8 bases of the junction left unmatched. As DNA, the CDR3 is TGCGCCAGCAGACCCGGGACAGGGGTCGGAGATACGCAGTATTTT. The encoded protein is CASRPGTGVGDTQYF.

The chain uses TRBV7-2 and TRBJ1-1; D call uncertain. Per germline, CDR1 SGHTA and CDR2 FQGNSA. The CDR3 length is 13 residues. The V gene lost 3 bases and the J gene lost 1 base, with 6 bases spanning the gap. CDR3 sequence reads: CASSFSGNTEAFF. Written as DNA, the CDR3 is TGTGCCAGCAGCTTCTCAGGGAACACTGAAGCTTTCTTT.

DNA of the CDR3: TGCAGCGTCCAAAGGGCGGCAGGGGGTGGTCAGCCCCAGCATTTT. Its translation: CSVQRAAGGGQPQHF. V is TRBV29-1 and J is TRBJ1-5, with TRBD1 matching over 7 bases. Trimming removed 6 bases from V and 6 bases from J; junction bases left unmatched: 14. Germline-derived CDR1 and CDR2 are SQVTM and ANQGSEA. The CDR3 covers 15 residues.

V is TRBV5-8 and J is TRBJ2-4; 7 nucleotides align to TRBD1. This CDR3 contains 14 residues. The V gene end was trimmed by 4 bases and the J gene end by 1 base; junction bases not matched to a gene: 2. Germline values: CDR1 SGHTS, CDR2 YDEGEE. The CDR3 DNA reads TGTGCCAGCAGCCTGACAGGGGCCAAAAACATTCAGTACTTC. Translating gives CASSLTGAKNIQYF.

This clone was picked up a small number of times. The chain recombines TRBV6-1 with TRBJ2-2; the D is unclear. CDR3 size: 15 residues. CDR1 MNHNS and CDR2 SASEGT come from the germline V gene. V dropped 4 bases and J dropped 0 bases, with 9 bases sitting between them. The CDR3 loop is CASSGDTTNTGELFF. CDR3 nucleotides: TGTGCCAGCAGTGGAGACACAACGAACACCGGGGAGCTGTTTTTT.

This chain connects TRBV11-2 to TRBJ2-4, with no clear D. CDR1 SGHAT and CDR2 FQNNGV come from the germline V gene. Trimming took off 1 base at V and 7 bases at J, with 17 bases between the two ends. CDR3 length: 16 residues. The CDR3 sequence is CASSLGGPNYRNIQYF. The CDR3 DNA is TGTGCCAGCAGCTTAGGTGGGCCCAATTATCGGAACATTCAGTACTTC.

This clone appeared once. The rearrangement links TRBV7-9 to TRBJ2-5; TRBD2 matches 9 bases. Trimming at V came to 6 bases and at J to 0 bases, leaving 11 bases not matched to a gene. This CDR3 has 17 residues. CDR1 is SEHNR and CDR2 is FQNEAQ in the germline V gene (reference sequence). The CDR3: CASSNPGLAMYQETQYF. As DNA, the CDR3 is TGTGCCAGCAGTAACCCGGGACTAGCCATGTACCAAGAGACCCAGTACTTC.